This T cell receptor beta chain came from a study of OX40 agonist ivuxolimab in advanced cancers. About the research overall: Every 2 weeks, patients received ivuxolimab intravenously, dosed at 0.01 to 10 mg/kg.

The protocol was immunoSEQ multiplex PCR, while the TCRdb copy is restricted to in-frame clones and leaves out a portion. The table includes some 150,000 clones, 90% detected once. Study outcomes and limitations: Relative to CD4+, CD8+ T cells held more expanded clones on average. Also showing low normalized T-cell clonal expansion were some of the nonresponders.

To note about this clone: Antigen specificity is unknown.

With V trimmed by 0 bases and J by 7 bases, 6 bases remained unmatched. Germline-derived CDR1 and CDR2 are MRHNA and SNTAGT. This CDR3 region has 15 residues. The receptor was isolated from an adult with an advanced solid tumor such as melanoma, head and neck, liver or kidney cancer. The starting material was CD4+ or CD8+ T cells sorted from blood, obtained in a trial of the OX40 agonist ivuxolimab. The rearrangement links TRBV6-4 to TRBJ2-1; TRBD2 matches at 7 bases. This CDR3 reads CASSDSMAGDNEQFF. The CDR3 DNA sequence: TGTGCCAGCAGTGACTCGATGGCGGGAGATAATGAGCAGTTCTTC.